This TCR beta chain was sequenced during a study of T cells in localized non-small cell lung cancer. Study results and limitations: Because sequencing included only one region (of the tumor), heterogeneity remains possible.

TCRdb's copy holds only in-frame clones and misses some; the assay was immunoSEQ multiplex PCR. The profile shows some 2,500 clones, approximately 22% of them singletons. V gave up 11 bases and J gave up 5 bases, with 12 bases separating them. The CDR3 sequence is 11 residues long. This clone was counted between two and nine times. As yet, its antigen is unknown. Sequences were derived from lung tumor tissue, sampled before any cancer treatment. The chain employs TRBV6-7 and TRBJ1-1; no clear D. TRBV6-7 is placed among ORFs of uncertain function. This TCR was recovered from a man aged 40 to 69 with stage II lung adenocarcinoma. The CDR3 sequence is CASQQGTEAFF. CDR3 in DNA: TGTGCCTCCCAGCAAGGGACTGAAGCTTTCTTT.